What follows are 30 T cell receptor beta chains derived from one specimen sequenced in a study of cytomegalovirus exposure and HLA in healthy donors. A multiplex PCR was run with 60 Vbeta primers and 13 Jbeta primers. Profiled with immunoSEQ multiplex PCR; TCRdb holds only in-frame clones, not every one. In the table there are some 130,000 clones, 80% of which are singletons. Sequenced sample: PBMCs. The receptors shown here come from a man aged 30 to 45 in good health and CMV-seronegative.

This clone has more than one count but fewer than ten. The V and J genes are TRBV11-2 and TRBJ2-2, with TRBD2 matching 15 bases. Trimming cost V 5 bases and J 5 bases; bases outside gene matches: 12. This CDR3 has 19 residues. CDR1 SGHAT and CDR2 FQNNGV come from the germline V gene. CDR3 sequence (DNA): TGTGCCAGCAGCGCCCCAACAGGACTAGCGGGAGGGGGGACCGGGGAGCTGTTTTTT. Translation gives CASSAPTGLAGGGTGELFF. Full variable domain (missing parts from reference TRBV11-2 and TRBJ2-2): EAGVAQSPRYKIIEKRQSVAFWCNPISGHATLYWYQQILGQGPKLLIQFQNNGVVDDSQLPKDRFSAERLKGVDSTLKIQPAKLEDSAVYLCASSAPTGLAGGGTGELFFGEGSRLTVL.

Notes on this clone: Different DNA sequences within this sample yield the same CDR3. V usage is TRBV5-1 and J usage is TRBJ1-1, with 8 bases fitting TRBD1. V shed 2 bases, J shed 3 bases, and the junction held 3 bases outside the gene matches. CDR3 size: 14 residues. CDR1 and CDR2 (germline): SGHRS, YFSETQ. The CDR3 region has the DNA TGCGCCAGCAGCTTAGCAGGGGGCTACACTGAAGCTTTCTTT. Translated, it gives CASSLAGGYTEAFF.

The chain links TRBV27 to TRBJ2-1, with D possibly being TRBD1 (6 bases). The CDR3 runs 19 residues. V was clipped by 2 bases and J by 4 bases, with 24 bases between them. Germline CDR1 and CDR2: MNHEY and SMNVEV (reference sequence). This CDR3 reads CASSLRPLGGFGRYNEQFF. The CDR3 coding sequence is TGTGCCAGCAGTTTACGGCCTTTAGGGGGATTTGGGCGGTACAATGAGCAGTTCTTC.

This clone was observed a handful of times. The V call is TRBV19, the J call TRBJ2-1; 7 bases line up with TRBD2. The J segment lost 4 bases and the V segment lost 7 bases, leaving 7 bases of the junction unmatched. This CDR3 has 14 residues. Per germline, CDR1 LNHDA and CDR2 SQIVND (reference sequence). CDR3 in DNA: TGTGCCAGTACCTCTAGCGGAGGTTACAATGAGCAGTTCTTC. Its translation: CASTSSGGYNEQFF. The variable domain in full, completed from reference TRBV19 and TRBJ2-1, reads DGGITQSPKYLFRKEGQNVTLSCEQNLNHDAMYWYRQDPGQGLRLIYYSQIVNDFQKGDIAEGYSVSREKKESFPLTVTSAQKNPTAFYLCASTSSGGYNEQFFGPGTRLTVL.

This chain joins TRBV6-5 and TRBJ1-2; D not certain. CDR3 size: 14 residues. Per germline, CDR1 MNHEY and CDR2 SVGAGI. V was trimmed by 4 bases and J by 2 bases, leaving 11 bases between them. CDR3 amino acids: CASSWAQSNYGYTF. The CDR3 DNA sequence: TGTGCCAGCAGTTGGGCACAGTCGAACTATGGCTACACCTTC.

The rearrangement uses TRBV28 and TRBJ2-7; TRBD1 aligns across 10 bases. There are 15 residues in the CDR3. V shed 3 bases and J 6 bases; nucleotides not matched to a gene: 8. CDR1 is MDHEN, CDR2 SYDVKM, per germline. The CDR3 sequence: CASSFRGTGAAEQYF. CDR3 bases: TGTGCCAGCAGTTTTCGGGGGACAGGGGCGGCCGAGCAGTACTTC.

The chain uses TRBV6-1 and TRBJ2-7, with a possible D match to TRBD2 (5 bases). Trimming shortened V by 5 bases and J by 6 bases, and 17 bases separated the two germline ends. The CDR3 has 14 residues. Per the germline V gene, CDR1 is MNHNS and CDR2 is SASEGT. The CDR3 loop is CASSTNDYKGEQYF. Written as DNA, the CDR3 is TGTGCCAGCAGTACTAACGACTATAAAGGCGAGCAGTACTTC.

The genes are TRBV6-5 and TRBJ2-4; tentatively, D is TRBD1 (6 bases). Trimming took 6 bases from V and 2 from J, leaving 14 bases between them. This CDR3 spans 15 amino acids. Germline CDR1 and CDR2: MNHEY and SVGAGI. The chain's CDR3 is CASSPSGTTKNIQYF. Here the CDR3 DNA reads TGTGCCAGCAGCCCCTCCGGGACAACCAAAAACATTCAGTACTTC.

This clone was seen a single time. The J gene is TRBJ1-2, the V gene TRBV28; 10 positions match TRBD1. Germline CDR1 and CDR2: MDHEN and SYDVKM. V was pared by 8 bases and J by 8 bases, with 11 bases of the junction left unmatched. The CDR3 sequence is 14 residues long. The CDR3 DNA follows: TGTGCCAGCCAAATCCGGGACAGGGGCGGCGGCTACACCTTC. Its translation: CASQIRDRGGGYTF.

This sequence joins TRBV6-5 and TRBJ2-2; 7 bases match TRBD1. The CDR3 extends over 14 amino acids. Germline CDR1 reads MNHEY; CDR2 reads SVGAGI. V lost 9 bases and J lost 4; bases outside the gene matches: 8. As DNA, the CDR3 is TGTGCCAGTACTTCAGGGGGTTTCACCGGGGAGCTGTTTTTT. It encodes CASTSGGFTGELFF.

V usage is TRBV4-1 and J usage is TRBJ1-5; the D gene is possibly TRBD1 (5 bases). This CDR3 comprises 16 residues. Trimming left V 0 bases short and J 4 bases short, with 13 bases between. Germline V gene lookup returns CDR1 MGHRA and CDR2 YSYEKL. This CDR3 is CASSQEGVGFNQPQHF. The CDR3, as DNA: TGCGCCAGCAGCCAAGAAGGGGTCGGATTTAATCAGCCCCAGCATTTT.

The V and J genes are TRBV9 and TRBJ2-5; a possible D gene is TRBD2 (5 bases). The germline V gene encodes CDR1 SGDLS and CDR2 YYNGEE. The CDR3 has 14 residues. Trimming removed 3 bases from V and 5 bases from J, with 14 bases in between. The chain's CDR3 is CASSAGLGEETQYF. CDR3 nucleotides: TGTGCCAGCAGCGCTGGGTTGGGAGAGGAGACCCAGTACTTC.

The CDR3 DNA sequence: TGTGCCAGCATTTTGTTAGCGGGGGCCTACGAGCAGTACTTC. This gives the protein CASILLAGAYEQYF. This sequence joins TRBV6-1 and TRBJ2-7; the match to TRBD2 covers 9 bases. This CDR3 comprises 14 residues. Germline lookup yields CDR1 MNHNS and CDR2 SASEGT. The J segment lost 2 bases and the V segment lost 7 bases, leaving 6 bases of the junction unmatched.

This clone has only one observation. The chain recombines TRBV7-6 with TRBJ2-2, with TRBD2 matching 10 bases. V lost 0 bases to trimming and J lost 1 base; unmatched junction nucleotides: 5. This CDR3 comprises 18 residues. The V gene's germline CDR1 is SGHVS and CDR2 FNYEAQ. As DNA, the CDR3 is TGTGCCAGCAGCTTAGCGCGCTTAGCGGGAGGGAACACCGGGGAGCTGTTTTTT. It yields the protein CASSLARLAGGNTGELFF.

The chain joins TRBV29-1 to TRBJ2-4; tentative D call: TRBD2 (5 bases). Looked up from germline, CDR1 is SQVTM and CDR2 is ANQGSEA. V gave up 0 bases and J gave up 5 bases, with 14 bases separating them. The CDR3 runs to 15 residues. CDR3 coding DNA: TGCAGCGTTGAAGACACAGTGGAGGACGAAAACATTCAGTACTTC. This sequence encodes CSVEDTVEDENIQYF.

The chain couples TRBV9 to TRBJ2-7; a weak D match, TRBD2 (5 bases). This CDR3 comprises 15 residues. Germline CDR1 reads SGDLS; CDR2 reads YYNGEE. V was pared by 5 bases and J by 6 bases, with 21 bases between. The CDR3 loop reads CASRGLGRGEGEQYF. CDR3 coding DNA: TGTGCCAGCAGGGGGTTGGGTCGCGGTGAGGGCGAGCAGTACTTC.

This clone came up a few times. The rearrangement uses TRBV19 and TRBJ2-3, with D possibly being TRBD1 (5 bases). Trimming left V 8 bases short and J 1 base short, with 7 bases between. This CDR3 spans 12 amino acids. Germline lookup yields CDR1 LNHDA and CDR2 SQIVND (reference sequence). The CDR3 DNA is TGTGCCAGTCAACAGGGCACAGATACGCAGTATTTT. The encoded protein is CASQQGTDTQYF.

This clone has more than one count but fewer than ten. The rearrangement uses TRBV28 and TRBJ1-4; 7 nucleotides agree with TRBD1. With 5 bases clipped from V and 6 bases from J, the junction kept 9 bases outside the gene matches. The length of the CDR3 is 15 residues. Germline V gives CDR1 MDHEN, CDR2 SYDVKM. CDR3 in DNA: TGTGCCAGCAGTACCAGGGGGGTGATGGATGAAAAACTGTTTTTT. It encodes CASSTRGVMDEKLFF.

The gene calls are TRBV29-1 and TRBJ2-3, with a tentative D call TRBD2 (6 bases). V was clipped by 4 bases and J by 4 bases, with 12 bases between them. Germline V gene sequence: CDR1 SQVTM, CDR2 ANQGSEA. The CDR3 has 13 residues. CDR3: CSVVGGISDTQYF. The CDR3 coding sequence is TGCAGCGTTGTCGGCGGGATCTCAGATACGCAGTATTTT.

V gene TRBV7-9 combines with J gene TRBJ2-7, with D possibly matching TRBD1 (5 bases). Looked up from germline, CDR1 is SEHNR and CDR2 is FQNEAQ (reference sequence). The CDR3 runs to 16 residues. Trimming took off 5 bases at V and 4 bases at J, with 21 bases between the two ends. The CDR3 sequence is CASSPHGSGSSYEQYF. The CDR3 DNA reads TGTGCCAGCAGCCCCCACGGGTCAGGGTCTTCGTACGAGCAGTACTTC. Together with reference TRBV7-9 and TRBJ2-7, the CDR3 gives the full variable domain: DTGVSQNPRHKITKRGQNVTFRCDPISEHNRLYWYRQTLGQGPEFLTYFQNEAQLEKSRLLSDRFSAERPKGSFSTLEIQRTEQGDSAMYLCASSPHGSGSSYEQYFGPGTRLTVT.

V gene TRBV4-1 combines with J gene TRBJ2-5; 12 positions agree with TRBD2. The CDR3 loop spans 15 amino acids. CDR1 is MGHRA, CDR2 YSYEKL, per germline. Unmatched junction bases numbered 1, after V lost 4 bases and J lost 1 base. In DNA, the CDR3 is TGCGCCAGCAGCCTGGGACTAGCGGGCCAAGAGACCCAGTACTTC. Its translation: CASSLGLAGQETQYF.

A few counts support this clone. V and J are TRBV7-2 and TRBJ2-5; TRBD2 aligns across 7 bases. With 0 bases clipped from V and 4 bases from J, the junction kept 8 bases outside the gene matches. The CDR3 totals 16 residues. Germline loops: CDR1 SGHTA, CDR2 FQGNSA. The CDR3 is CASSLAQRQRGETQYF. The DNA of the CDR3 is TGTGCCAGCAGCTTAGCCCAGCGACAGCGGGGAGAGACCCAGTACTTC.

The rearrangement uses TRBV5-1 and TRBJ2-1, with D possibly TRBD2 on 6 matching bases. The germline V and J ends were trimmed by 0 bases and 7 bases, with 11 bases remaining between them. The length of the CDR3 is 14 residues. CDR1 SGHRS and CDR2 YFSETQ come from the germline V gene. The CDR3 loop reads CASSLAEAGNEQFF. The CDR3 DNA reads TGCGCCAGCAGCTTGGCCGAAGCGGGTAATGAGCAGTTCTTC. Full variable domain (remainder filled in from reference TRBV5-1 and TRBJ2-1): KAGVTQTPRYLIKTRGQQVTLSCSPISGHRSVSWYQQTPGQGLQFLFEYFSETQRNKGNFPGRFSGRQFSNSRSEMNVSTLELGDSALYLCASSLAEAGNEQFFGPGTRLTVL.

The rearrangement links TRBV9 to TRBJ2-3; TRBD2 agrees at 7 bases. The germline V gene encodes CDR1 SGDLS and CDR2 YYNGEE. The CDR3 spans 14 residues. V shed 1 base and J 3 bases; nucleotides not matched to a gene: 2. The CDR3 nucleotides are TGTGCCAGCAGCGTACTGGGAGGGACAGATACGCAGTATTTT. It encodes CASSVLGGTDTQYF.

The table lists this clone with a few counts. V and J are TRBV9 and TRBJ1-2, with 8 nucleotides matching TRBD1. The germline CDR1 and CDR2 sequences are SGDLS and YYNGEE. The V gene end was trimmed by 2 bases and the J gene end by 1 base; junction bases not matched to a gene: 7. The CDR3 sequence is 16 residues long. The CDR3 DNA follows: TGTGCCAGCAGCGTCGACCTGGACAGGGATAACTATGGCTACACCTTC. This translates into CASSVDLDRDNYGYTF. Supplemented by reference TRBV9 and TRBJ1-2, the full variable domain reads DSGVTQTPKHLITATGQRVTLRCSPRSGDLSVYWYQQSLDQGLQFLIQYYNGEERAKGNILERFSAQQFPDLHSELNLSSLELGDSALYFCASSVDLDRDNYGYTFGSGTRLTVV.

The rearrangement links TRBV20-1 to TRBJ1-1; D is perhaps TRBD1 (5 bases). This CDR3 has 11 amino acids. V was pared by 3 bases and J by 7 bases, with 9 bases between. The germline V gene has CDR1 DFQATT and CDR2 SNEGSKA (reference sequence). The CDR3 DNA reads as TGCAGTGCTAGGACAGCTATTGAAGCTTTCTTT. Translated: CSARTAIEAFF.

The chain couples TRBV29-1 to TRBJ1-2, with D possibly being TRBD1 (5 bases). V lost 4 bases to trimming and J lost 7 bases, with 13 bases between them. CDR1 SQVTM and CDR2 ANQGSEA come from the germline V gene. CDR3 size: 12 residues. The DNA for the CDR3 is TGCAGCGTTGGGCCCAGGGATGCTGGCTACACCTTC. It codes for CSVGPRDAGYTF.

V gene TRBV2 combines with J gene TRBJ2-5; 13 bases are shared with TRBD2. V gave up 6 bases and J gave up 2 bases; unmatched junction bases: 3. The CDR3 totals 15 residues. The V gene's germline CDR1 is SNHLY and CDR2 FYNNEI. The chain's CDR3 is CASRRTSGGQETQYF. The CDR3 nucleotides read TGTGCCAGCAGAAGGACTAGCGGGGGACAAGAGACCCAGTACTTC.

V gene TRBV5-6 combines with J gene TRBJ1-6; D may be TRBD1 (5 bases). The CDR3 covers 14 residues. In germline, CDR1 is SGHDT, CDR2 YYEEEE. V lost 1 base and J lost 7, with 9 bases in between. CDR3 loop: CASSLWGGNSPLHF. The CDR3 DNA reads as TGTGCCAGCAGCTTGTGGGGGGGAAATTCACCCCTCCACTTT. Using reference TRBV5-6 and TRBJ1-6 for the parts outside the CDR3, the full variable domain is DAGVTQSPTHLIKTRGQQVTLRCSPKSGHDTVSWYQQALGQGPQFIFQYYEEEERQRGNFPDRFSGHQFPNYSSELNVNALLLGDSALYLCASSLWGGNSPLHFGNGTRLTVT.

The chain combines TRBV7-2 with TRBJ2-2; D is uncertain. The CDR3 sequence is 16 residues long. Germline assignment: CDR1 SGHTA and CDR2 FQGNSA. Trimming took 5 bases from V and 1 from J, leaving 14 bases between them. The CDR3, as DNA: TGTGCCAGCAGCCCGGAACCTTACAGGAACACCGGGGAGCTGTTTTTT. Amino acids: CASSPEPYRNTGELFF.